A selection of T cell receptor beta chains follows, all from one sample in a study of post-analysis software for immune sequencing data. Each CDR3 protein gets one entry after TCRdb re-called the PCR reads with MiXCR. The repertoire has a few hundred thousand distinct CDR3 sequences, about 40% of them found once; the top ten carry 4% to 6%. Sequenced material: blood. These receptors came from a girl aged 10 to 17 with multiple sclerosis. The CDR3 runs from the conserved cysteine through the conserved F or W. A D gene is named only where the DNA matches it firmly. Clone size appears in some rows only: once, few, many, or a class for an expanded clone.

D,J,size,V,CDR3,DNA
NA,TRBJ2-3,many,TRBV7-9,CASSPGWARSTDTQYF,TGTGCCAGCAGCCCCGGATGGGCCAGAAGCACAGATACGCAGTATTTT
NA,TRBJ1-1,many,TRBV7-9,CASSPVGLSRTEAFF,TGTGCCAGCAGCCCAGTGGGGCTCAGTCGCACTGAAGCTTTCTTT
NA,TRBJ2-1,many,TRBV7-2,CASSLVWIGGKFYNEQFF,TGTGCCAGCAGCTTAGTTTGGATCGGTGGTAAGTTTTACAATGAGCAGTTCTTC
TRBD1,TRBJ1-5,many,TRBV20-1,CSAGQGNQPQHF,TGCAGCGCCGGACAGGGGAATCAGCCCCAGCATTTT
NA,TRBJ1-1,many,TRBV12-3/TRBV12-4,CASTTASGNTEAFF,TGTGCCAGCACCACTGCCTCGGGGAACACTGAAGCTTTCTTT
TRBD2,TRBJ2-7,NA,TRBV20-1,CSARGVPGGQYF,TGCAGTGCTAGGGGAGTGCCGGGGGGGCAGTACTTC
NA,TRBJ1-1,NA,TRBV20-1,CSARVRGWYSLEAFF,TGCAGTGCTAGGGTTCGTGGGTGGTACAGCCTTGAAGCTTTCTTT
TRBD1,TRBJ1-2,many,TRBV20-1,CSARLTGGNYGYTF,TGCAGTGCTAGATTGACAGGGGGGAACTATGGCTACACCTTC
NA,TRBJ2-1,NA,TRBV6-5,CASSYNSRSSYNEQFF,TGTGCCAGCAGTTACAATTCCCGGAGCTCCTACAATGAGCAGTTCTTC
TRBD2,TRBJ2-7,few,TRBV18,CASSPGTSGLYNEQYF,TGTGCCAGCTCACCCGGGACTAGCGGGTTGTACAATGAGCAGTACTTC
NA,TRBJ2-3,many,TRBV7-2,CASSLGVGLQEDTQYF,TGTGCCAGCAGCTTAGGGGTCGGCCTACAGGAAGATACGCAGTATTTT
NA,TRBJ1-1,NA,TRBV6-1,CASSLIRGDNSEAFF,TGTGCCAGCAGCTTGATAAGAGGGGATAATTCTGAAGCTTTCTTT
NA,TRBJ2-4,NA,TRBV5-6,CASSLRTLAKNIQYF,TGTGCCAGCAGCTTGCGGACGCTAGCCAAAAACATTCAGTACTTC
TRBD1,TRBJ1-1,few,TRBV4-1,CASSPKPTGVNTEAFF,TGCGCCAGCAGCCCCAAACCAACAGGGGTGAACACTGAAGCTTTCTTT
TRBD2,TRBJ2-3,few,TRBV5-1,CASSLERELGTDTQYF,TGCGCCAGCAGCTTGGAGCGGGAGTTGGGCACAGATACGCAGTATTTT
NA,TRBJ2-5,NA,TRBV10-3,CAIGGTGLQETQYF,TGTGCCATCGGAGGAACAGGACTACAAGAGACCCAGTACTTC
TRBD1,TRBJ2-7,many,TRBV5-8,CASSPQGANEQYF,TGTGCCAGCAGCCCTCAGGGGGCGAACGAGCAGTACTTC
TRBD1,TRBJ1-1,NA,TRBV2,CANSVAGGYGTEAFF,TGTGCCAACAGCGTCGCAGGGGGCTACGGCACTGAAGCTTTCTTT
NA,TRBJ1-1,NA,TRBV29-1,CSVGPLRQSMNTGAFF,TGCAGCGTTGGACCATTGAGACAGTCCATGAACACTGGAGCTTTCTTT
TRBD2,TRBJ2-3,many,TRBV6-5,CASSLTSTTDTQYF,TGTGCCAGCAGTTTGACTAGCACAACAGATACGCAGTATTTT
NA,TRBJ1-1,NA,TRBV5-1,CASSSIAIGNTEAFF,TGCGCCAGCAGCTCGATAGCCATAGGGAACACTGAAGCTTTCTTT
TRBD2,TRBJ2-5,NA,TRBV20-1,CSARRSGTGTQYF,TGCAGTGCTAGACGGAGCGGGACCGGGACCCAGTACTTC
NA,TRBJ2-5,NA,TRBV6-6,CANSPGETQYF,TGTGCCAACAGCCCCGGGGAGACCCAGTACTTC
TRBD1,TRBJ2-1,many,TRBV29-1,CSVEGNRGYNEQFF,TGCAGCGTTGAAGGAAACAGGGGTTACAATGAGCAGTTCTTC
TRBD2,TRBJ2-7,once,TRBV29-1,CSVAPAGLLPYEQYF,TGCAGCGTTGCTCCAGCGGGACTACTACCCTACGAGCAGTACTTC
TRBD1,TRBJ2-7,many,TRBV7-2,CASSLGTGTYEQYF,TGTGCCAGCAGCTTAGGGACAGGTACCTACGAGCAGTACTTC
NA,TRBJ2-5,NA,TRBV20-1,CSARQAYQETQYF,TGCAGTGCTAGGCAGGCGTACCAAGAGACCCAGTACTTC
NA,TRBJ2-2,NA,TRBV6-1,CASSSGQGGAVELFF,TGTGCCAGCAGTTCCGGACAAGGAGGGGCTGTGGAGCTGTTTTTT
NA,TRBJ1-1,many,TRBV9,CASSVSLMNTEAFF,TGTGCCAGCAGCGTATCCCTCATGAACACTGAAGCTTTCTTT